Described below is a single TCR beta chain sequence and its context. This clone was detected only a few times. Its antigen has not been determined. Per-nucleotide qualities are absent, and no much larger clonotype sits a single base away. Library preparation was by the immunoSEQ multiplex PCR assay. TCRdb took over this immuneACCESS table, retaining in-frame rearrangements with V and J assigned. Such tables are incomplete; in checked studies, under half of the missing clones stem from an unresolved V gene, and the remainder is unexplained. This sample gives about 100,000 clones in total; approximately 94% of them show up just once. The top ten clones comprise approximately 0.22% of the sample. Looking up the germline V gene (reference sequence) yields CDR1 SEHNR and CDR2 FQNEAQ. The CDR3, from cysteine to phenylalanine, totals 13 residues. The sequence is cut down to CDR3 DNA, 39 bases in frame from base 1. Trimming at the junction amounts to 1 base on V and 3 bases on J, and the germline ends lie 6 bases apart.

These data are taken from a study of technical replicates of blood from a few donors (dated 2017 in TCRdb). The receptor was derived from a human donor in good health. The chain links TRBV7-9 with TRBJ1-1; a confident D gene designation cannot be given. The source material was T cells isolated from PBMCs. This receptor has the CDR3 CASSLGTDTEAFF. The nucleotides read TGTGCCAGCAGCTTAGGTACAGACACTGAAGCTTTCTTT.